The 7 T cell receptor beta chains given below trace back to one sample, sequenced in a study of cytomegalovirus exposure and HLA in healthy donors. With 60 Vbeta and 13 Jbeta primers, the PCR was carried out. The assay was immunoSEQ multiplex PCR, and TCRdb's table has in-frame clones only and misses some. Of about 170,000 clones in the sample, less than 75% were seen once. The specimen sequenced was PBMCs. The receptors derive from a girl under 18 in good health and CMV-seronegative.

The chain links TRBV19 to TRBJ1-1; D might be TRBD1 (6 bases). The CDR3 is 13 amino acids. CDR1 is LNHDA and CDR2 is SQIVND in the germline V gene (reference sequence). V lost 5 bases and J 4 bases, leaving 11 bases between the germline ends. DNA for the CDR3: TGTGCCAGTAGTCGACAGGTGGGCACTGAAGCTTTCTTT. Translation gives CASSRQVGTEAFF.

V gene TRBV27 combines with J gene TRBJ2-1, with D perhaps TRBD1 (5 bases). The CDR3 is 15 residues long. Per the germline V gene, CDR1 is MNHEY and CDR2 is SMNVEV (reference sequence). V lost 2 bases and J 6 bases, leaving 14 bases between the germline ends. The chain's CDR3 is CASSLAGQVPNEQFF. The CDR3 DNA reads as TGTGCCAGCAGTTTAGCAGGGCAGGTCCCCAATGAGCAGTTCTTC.

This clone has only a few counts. CDR3 DNA: TGTGCTAGTGGTTTGGGGACAGGATCTGAGCAGTACTTC. Its protein product is CASGLGTGSEQYF. The chain recombines TRBV12-5 with TRBJ2-7; 7 positions match TRBD1. Per germline, CDR1 LGHNT and CDR2 FRNRAP. Germline trimming cut 1 base from V and 7 bases from J; bases unmatched to any gene: 4. This CDR3 contains 13 residues.

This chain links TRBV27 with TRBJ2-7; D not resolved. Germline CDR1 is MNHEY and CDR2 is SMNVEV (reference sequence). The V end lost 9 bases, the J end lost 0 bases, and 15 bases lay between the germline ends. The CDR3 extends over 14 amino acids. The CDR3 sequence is CASRRIMSSYEQYF. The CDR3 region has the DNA TGTGCCAGTCGCAGGATTATGAGCTCCTACGAGCAGTACTTC.

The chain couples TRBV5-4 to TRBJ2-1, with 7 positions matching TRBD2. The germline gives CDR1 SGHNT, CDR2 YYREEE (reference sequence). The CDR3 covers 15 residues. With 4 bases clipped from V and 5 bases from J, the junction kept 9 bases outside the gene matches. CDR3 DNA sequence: TGTGCCAGCAGCCTGGAACTAGCGACCAACAATGAGCAGTTCTTC. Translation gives CASSLELATNNEQFF.

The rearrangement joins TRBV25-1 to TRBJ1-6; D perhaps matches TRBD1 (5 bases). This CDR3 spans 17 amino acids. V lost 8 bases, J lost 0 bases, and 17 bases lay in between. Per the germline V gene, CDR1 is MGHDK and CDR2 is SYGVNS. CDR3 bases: TGTGCCAGCGGAGGGCAATGGGGGAGCTCCTATAATTCACCCCTCCACTTT. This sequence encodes CASGGQWGSSYNSPLHF.

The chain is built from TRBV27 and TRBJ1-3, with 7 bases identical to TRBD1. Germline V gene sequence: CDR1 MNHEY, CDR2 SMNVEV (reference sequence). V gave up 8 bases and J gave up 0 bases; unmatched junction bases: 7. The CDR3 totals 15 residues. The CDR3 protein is CASRLGQSSGNTIYF. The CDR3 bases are TGTGCCAGCCGACTGGGACAGTCCTCTGGAAACACCATATATTTT.